This T cell receptor (beta chain) was sequenced during a study of blood T cell repertoires in COVID-19. Across about two dozen US areas, participants ranged in age from about 18 to 90 years. Participants' own reports of clinical history determined their cohort assignment. The CDR3 has 11 amino acids. Germline loops: CDR1 LNHDA, CDR2 SQIVND (reference sequence). About this clone itself: An end of the junction does not agree with germline; a read error may underlie this.

Profiling relied on immunoSEQ multiplex PCR, and the TCRdb table lists in-frame clones only, not all of them. The sample consists of some 240,000 clones, about 87% of them appearing once. The J gene is TRBJ1-1, the V gene TRBV19, with 8 bases lining up with TRBD1. The TCR sequence derives from a woman between 40 and 50 years old who had been exposed to COVID-19. Sequencing input: PBMCs or T cells enriched from blood (not recorded which). CDR3 in amino acids: CASSKRTGKRF. The DNA for the CDR3 is TGTGCCAGTAGCAAAAGGACAGGGAAGAGGTTT.